The 3 T cell receptor beta chains reported below all come from one sample, sequenced in a study of early T cells in non-severe SARS-CoV-2 infection (dated by TCRdb to the early 2020s). Library generation was performed with 5' RACE. Sequencing took place on a NextSeq 500. The public reads were reprocessed in TCRdb via fastp at Q25 and MiXCR, keeping in-frame beta chains. Every CDR3 protein is listed once, alongside the most common genes and DNA of its rows. The sample contains around 70,000 distinct CDR3 sequences, roughly 9.1% of them found a single time. Approximately 3% of the sample goes to the ten largest clones. Sequenced input: whole blood. These receptors all come from an adult who was a healthcare worker with PCR-confirmed SARS-CoV-2 infection or an uninfected control (not recorded which).

The table lists this clonotype with many counts. The CDR3 bases are TGTGCCAGCGCCGCTGCTGCGGGCGAGACCCAGTACTTC. Amino acid sequence: CASAAAAGETQYF. The chain combines TRBV3-1 with TRBJ2-5, with D perhaps TRBD2 (5 bases). The CDR3 extends over 13 amino acids. Germline assignment: CDR1 LGHDT and CDR2 YNNKEL (reference sequence). Trimming took 8 bases from V and 5 from J, leaving 15 bases between them.

This clonotype was detected ten times or more. The gene calls are TRBV20-1 and TRBJ2-3; D is perhaps TRBD1 or TRBD2 (5 bases each). V was trimmed by 4 bases and J by 4 bases, leaving 9 bases between them. Germline-derived CDR1 and CDR2 are DFQATT and SNEGSKA (reference sequence). The CDR3 is 12 amino acids. The CDR3 DNA is TGCAGTGCTACCAGGGACCCAGATACGCAGTATTTT. As protein: CSATRDPDTQYF.

The J gene is TRBJ2-3, the V gene TRBV7-3; 10 bases align to TRBD2. Trimming took 5 bases from V and 6 from J; bases not matched to a gene: 5. Germline assignment: CDR1 SGHTA and CDR2 FQGTGA. This CDR3 is 14 amino acids long. The CDR3 nucleotides are TGTGCCAGCAGCGCCGGGACTAGCGCGGATACGCAGTATTTT. Its translation is CASSAGTSADTQYF.